Following are 21 T cell receptor beta chains from one sample sequenced in a study of cytomegalovirus exposure and HLA in healthy donors. The primer mix had 60 Vbeta and 13 Jbeta primers. The repertoire was sequenced with immunoSEQ multiplex PCR; TCRdb's copy has only in-frame clones and lacks some. The sample includes fewer than 120,000 clones, 75% to 80% of them seen just once. The sequencing input was PBMCs. The source is a young woman in good health and CMV-seronegative.

The rearrangement uses TRBV2 and TRBJ1-5, with TRBD1 as a possible D gene (6 bases). Germline V gene data show CDR1 as SNHLY and CDR2 as FYNNEI. The CDR3 covers 17 residues. The germline V and J ends were trimmed by 2 bases and 2 bases, with 16 bases remaining between them. The CDR3 here is CASSELGAASRNQPQHF. The CDR3 DNA reads as TGTGCCAGCAGTGAACTGGGGGCCGCCTCCCGCAATCAGCCCCAGCATTTT.

The rearrangement links TRBV19 to TRBJ1-2; 7 bases align to TRBD1. CDR3 size: 12 residues. CDR1 and CDR2 (germline): LNHDA, SQIVND (reference sequence). The ends lost 8 bases at V and 3 bases at J; junction bases unmatched: 3. The CDR3 here is CASRTGDYGYTF. The CDR3 nucleotides read TGTGCCAGTCGGACAGGAGACTATGGCTACACCTTC.

This chain uses TRBV27 with TRBJ2-1; the D gene is possibly TRBD2 (6 bases). Germline V gene lookup returns CDR1 MNHEY and CDR2 SMNVEV (reference sequence). There are 12 residues in the CDR3. Trimming shortened V by 3 bases and J by 8 bases, and 8 bases separated the two germline ends. As DNA, the CDR3 is TGTGCCAGCAGTTTCGGAGGGGATGAGCAGTTCTTC. Translation: CASSFGGDEQFF.

In its sample, this clone was seen a few times. The rearrangement uses TRBV2 and TRBJ1-1; D is perhaps TRBD1 (5 bases). This CDR3 spans 12 amino acids. V was shortened by 9 bases and J by 5 bases, with 13 bases between the two germline ends. Germline V gives CDR1 SNHLY, CDR2 FYNNEI. CDR3 residues: CASGRQLTEAFF. The CDR3 DNA is TGTGCCAGTGGAAGACAGCTGACTGAAGCTTTCTTT.

The chain uses TRBV10-3 and TRBJ1-5, with D perhaps matching TRBD1 (5 bases). V was cut by 3 bases and J by 6 bases, with 15 bases left in between. CDR1 and CDR2 (germline): ENHRY, SYGVKD. The CDR3 extends over 15 amino acids. The CDR3 loop reads CAISERQLDSQPQHF. DNA of the CDR3: TGTGCCATCAGTGAACGGCAGCTAGACAGTCAGCCCCAGCATTTT.

This clone was seen a few times. The rearrangement uses TRBV9 and TRBJ1-4, with D hard to call. Trimming left V 0 bases short and J 5 bases short, with 11 bases between. CDR3 size: 15 residues. Germline-derived CDR1 and CDR2 are SGDLS and YYNGEE. CDR3 DNA sequence: TGTGCCAGCAGCGTAGGGCGGTTAGAAAATGAAAAACTGTTTTTT. This translates into CASSVGRLENEKLFF.

The rearrangement uses TRBV5-4 and TRBJ1-4, with 12 bases lining up with TRBD1. The CDR3 spans 17 residues. With V trimmed by 4 bases and J by 1 base, 5 bases remained unmatched. From germline, CDR1 is SGHNT and CDR2 YYREEE (reference sequence). In DNA, the CDR3 is TGTGCCAGCAGCCGCCGGGACAGGGGGCGAACTAATGAAAAACTGTTTTTT. Protein product: CASSRRDRGRTNEKLFF.

J is TRBJ2-5 and V is TRBV6-1; 9 bases line up with TRBD1. J lost 9 bases, V lost 4 bases, and 18 bases had no gene match. Germline assignment: CDR1 MNHNS and CDR2 SASEGT. The CDR3 extends over 17 amino acids. The CDR3 loop reads CASSASPGTGNTQSQYF. The CDR3 DNA is TGTGCCAGCAGTGCCTCGCCCGGGACAGGGAACACACAATCCCAGTACTTC.

The chain carries TRBV19 and TRBJ1-5, with D hard to call. The CDR3 runs 14 residues. Between the trimmed V and J ends, which lost 8 bases and 0 bases, there was a span of 11 bases. Germline CDR1 reads LNHDA; CDR2 reads SQIVND (reference sequence). The CDR3 nucleotides read TGTGCCAGTTCTAGTTTGGATAGCAATCAGCCCCAGCATTTT. Its protein is CASSSLDSNQPQHF. Full variable domain (remainder filled in from reference TRBV19 and TRBJ1-5): DGGITQSPKYLFRKEGQNVTLSCEQNLNHDAMYWYRQDPGQGLRLIYYSQIVNDFQKGDIAEGYSVSREKKESFPLTVTSAQKNPTAFYLCASSSLDSNQPQHFGDGTRLSIL.

The V gene is TRBV30, the J gene TRBJ1-3; 8 bases map to TRBD1. This CDR3 has 14 amino acids. Trimming took 5 bases from V and 0 from J; bases not matched to a gene: 3. Germline CDR1 is GTSNPN and CDR2 is SVGIG (reference sequence). CDR3 sequence reads: CAWDRGGSGNTIYF. CDR3 coding DNA: TGTGCCTGGGACAGGGGAGGCTCTGGAAACACCATATATTTT.

The J gene is TRBJ1-6, the V gene TRBV7-9; no firm D call. The V and J ends lost 3 bases and 9 bases respectively, with 12 bases between them. The CDR3 is made up of 14 amino acids. CDR1 and CDR2 (germline): SEHNR, FQNEAQ (reference sequence). CDR3 protein: CASSFRVDGSPLHF. The CDR3 bases are TGTGCCAGCAGCTTTCGGGTTGACGGTTCACCCCTCCACTTT. The full variable domain, in which reference TRBV7-9 and TRBJ1-6 provide the parts outside the CDR3, is DTGVSQNPRHKITKRGQNVTFRCDPISEHNRLYWYRQTLGQGPEFLTYFQNEAQLEKSRLLSDRFSAERPKGSFSTLEIQRTEQGDSAMYLCASSFRVDGSPLHFGNGTRLTVT.

V usage is TRBV7-9 and J usage is TRBJ2-5, with no clear D. Trimming shortened V by 1 base and J by 2 bases, and 5 bases separated the two germline ends. CDR1 and CDR2 from the germline V gene are SEHNR and FQNEAQ (reference sequence). The CDR3 length is 13 residues. The CDR3 DNA reads as TGTGCCAGCAGCTTAGTACAACAAGAGACCCAGTACTTC. Translation: CASSLVQQETQYF.

The CDR3 sequence is CASSVVSLSTDTQYF. In DNA form, the CDR3 reads TGTGCCAGCAGCGTAGTGAGCCTGAGCACAGATACGCAGTATTTT. The chain uses TRBV9 and TRBJ2-3; D remains unclear. The CDR3 contains 15 residues. Germline CDR1 and CDR2: SGDLS and YYNGEE. The ends were cut back, 0 bases at V and 0 bases at J, with 8 bases in the middle.

The chain uses TRBV18 and TRBJ2-5; TRBD1 is a possible D gene (5 bases). The ends were cut back, 6 bases at V and 7 bases at J, with 15 bases in the middle. The germline V gene encodes CDR1 KGHSH and CDR2 LQKENI. This CDR3 is 13 amino acids long. CDR3 coding DNA: TGTGCCAGCTCTCCTGCAGGGCAGGGGACCCAGTACTTC. Residues: CASSPAGQGTQYF.

The chain links TRBV29-1 to TRBJ2-5; TRBD2 aligns across 8 bases. Germline CDR1 reads SQVTM; CDR2 reads ANQGSEA. The CDR3 loop spans 14 amino acids. V trimming: 4 bases; J trimming: 4 bases; junction bases outside the gene matches: 8. The CDR3 loop reads CSVVGGGRIETQYF. CDR3 nucleotide sequence: TGCAGCGTTGTAGGCGGGGGGCGCATAGAGACCCAGTACTTC.

The genes are TRBV16 and TRBJ1-5; 7 nucleotides agree with TRBD1. Germline V gene lookup returns CDR1 KGHSY and CDR2 FQNENV. The CDR3 is 15 residues long. The ends lost 2 bases at V and 3 bases at J; junction bases unmatched: 4. Here the CDR3 reads CASSQPGTVNQPQHF. CDR3 bases: TGTGCCAGCAGCCAACCTGGGACAGTCAATCAGCCCCAGCATTTT.

This clone appeared once. J is TRBJ1-4 and V is TRBV7-2, with D possibly being TRBD1 (5 bases). Germline V gives CDR1 SGHTA, CDR2 FQGNSA. The CDR3 covers 14 residues. The ends were cut back, 5 bases at V and 4 bases at J, with 11 bases in the middle. CDR3 nucleotides: TGTGCCAGCAGCCCGGAGGGGCTTAATGAAAAACTGTTTTTT. It encodes CASSPEGLNEKLFF. Looking up the rest from reference TRBV7-2 and TRBJ1-4 gives the full variable domain: GAGVSQSPSNKVTEKGKDVELRCDPISGHTALYWYRQSLGQGLEFLIYFQGNSAPDKSGLPSDRFSAERTGGSVSTLTIQRTQQEDSAVYLCASSPEGLNEKLFFGSGTQLSVL.

This chain connects TRBV6-1 to TRBJ1-1, with D hard to call. Per the germline V gene, CDR1 is MNHNS and CDR2 is SASEGT. The CDR3 runs 12 residues. V was shortened by 0 bases and J by 11 bases, with 10 bases between the two germline ends. CDR3 sequence reads: CASSEARLTAFF. DNA of the CDR3: TGTGCCAGCAGTGAAGCAAGACTAACGGCTTTCTTT.

The genes are TRBV15 and TRBJ1-1, with 10 bases lining up with TRBD1. Trimming took 0 bases from V and 3 from J; bases not matched to a gene: 4. The CDR3 is made up of 16 amino acids. The germline CDR1 and CDR2 sequences are LNHNV and YYDKDF (reference sequence). CDR3 amino acids: CATSRDFGTGDTEAFF. DNA for the CDR3: TGTGCCACCAGCAGAGATTTTGGGACAGGGGACACTGAAGCTTTCTTT.

The gene calls are TRBV10-3 and TRBJ1-1, with a possible D match to TRBD1 (6 bases). V lost 2 bases and J 1 base, leaving 8 bases between the germline ends. The CDR3 is 14 amino acids. Per the germline V gene, CDR1 is ENHRY and CDR2 is SYGVKD. This chain's CDR3 is CAISERGQNTEAFF. The CDR3 DNA is TGTGCCATCAGTGAGCGGGGACAGAACACTGAAGCTTTCTTT.

J is TRBJ2-6 and V is TRBV4-2, with TRBD1 as a possible D gene (6 bases). Trimming took off 1 base at V and 0 bases at J, with 25 bases between the two ends. Germline V gene lookup returns CDR1 LGHNA and CDR2 YNFKEQ. The CDR3 is 22 residues long. The CDR3 protein is CASSQVRRRGGLKSSGANVLTF. The CDR3, as DNA: TGTGCCAGCAGCCAAGTACGCAGAAGAGGGGGTCTAAAGAGCTCTGGGGCCAACGTCCTGACTTTC.